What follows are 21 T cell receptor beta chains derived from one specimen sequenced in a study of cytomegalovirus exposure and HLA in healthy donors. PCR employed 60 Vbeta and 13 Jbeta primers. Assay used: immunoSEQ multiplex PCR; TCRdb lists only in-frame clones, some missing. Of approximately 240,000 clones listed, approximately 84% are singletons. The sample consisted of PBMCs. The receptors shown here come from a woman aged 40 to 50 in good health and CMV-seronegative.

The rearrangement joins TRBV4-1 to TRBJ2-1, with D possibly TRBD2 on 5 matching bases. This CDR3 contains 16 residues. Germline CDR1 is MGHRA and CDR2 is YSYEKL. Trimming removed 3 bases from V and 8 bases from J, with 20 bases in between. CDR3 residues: CASSQAEAAGRDEQFF. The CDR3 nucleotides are TGCGCCAGCAGCCAGGCGGAAGCGGCTGGTAGGGATGAGCAGTTCTTC.

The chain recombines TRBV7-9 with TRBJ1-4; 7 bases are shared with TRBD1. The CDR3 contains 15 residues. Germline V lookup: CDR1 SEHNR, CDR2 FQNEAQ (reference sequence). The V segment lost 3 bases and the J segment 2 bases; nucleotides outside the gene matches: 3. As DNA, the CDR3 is TGTGCCAGCAGCTTCCCCAGGGGGACTAATGAAAAACTGTTTTTT. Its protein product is CASSFPRGTNEKLFF.

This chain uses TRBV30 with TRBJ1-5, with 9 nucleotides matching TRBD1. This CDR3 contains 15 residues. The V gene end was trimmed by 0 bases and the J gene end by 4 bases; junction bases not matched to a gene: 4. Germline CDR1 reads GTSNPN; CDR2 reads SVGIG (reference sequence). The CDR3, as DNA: TGTGCCTGGAGTGTAGGGACAGGGTCGAATCAGCCCCAGCATTTT. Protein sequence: CAWSVGTGSNQPQHF.

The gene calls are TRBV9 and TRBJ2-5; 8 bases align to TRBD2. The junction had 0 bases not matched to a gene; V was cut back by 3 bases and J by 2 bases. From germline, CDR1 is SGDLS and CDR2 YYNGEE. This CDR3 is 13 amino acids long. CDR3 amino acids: CASSASGQETQYF. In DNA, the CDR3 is TGTGCCAGCAGCGCTAGCGGGCAAGAGACCCAGTACTTC.

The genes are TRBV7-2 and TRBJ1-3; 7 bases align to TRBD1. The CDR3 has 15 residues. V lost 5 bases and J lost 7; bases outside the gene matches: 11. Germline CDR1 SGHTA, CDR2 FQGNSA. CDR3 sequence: CASSPLGQGGNTIYF. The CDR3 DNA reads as TGTGCCAGCAGCCCACTTGGCCAGGGGGGTAACACCATATATTTT.

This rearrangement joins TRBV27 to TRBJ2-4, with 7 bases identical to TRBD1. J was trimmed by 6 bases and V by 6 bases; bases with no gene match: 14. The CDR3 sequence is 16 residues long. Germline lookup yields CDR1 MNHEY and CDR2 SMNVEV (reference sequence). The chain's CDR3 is CASSSQTGLGGNIQYF. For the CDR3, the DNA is TGTGCCAGCAGCTCCCAGACAGGGTTAGGGGGAAACATTCAGTACTTC.

The CDR3 nucleotides read TGTGCCAGCAGCGTAGGTGGGGGGAGTTTTGAGACCCAGTACTTC. It yields the protein CASSVGGGSFETQYF. The rearrangement links TRBV9 to TRBJ2-5; weak D call: TRBD2 (6 bases). This CDR3 has 15 residues. The germline gives CDR1 SGDLS, CDR2 YYNGEE. With 0 bases removed from V and 5 bases from J, the gap between germline ends came to 14 bases.

CDR3: CASSAQNSNYGYTF. The CDR3 region has the DNA TGTGCCAGCAGCGCACAGAATTCTAACTATGGCTACACCTTC. The V gene is TRBV9, the J gene TRBJ1-2; D is unresolved. The V and J ends lost 3 bases and 0 bases respectively, with 9 bases between them. Germline lookup yields CDR1 SGDLS and CDR2 YYNGEE. The CDR3 is made up of 14 amino acids.

The CDR3: CASSFGSKPSSYEQYF. Here the CDR3 DNA reads TGTGCCAGCAGCTTCGGGAGTAAACCCAGCTCCTACGAGCAGTACTTC. The chain uses TRBV7-8 and TRBJ2-7; D is possibly TRBD2 (6 bases). This CDR3 region has 16 residues. V lost 3 bases and J lost 0, with 15 bases in between. The germline gives CDR1 SGHVS, CDR2 FQNEAQ.

Written as DNA, the CDR3 is TGCGCCAGCAGCCAAGAACACATCTATGAAAAACTGTTTTTT. Its translation: CASSQEHIYEKLFF. This chain connects TRBV4-1 to TRBJ1-4; D unclear. This CDR3 is 14 amino acids long. CDR1 is MGHRA and CDR2 is YSYEKL in the germline V gene. V was shortened by 0 bases and J by 6 bases, with 8 bases between the two germline ends.

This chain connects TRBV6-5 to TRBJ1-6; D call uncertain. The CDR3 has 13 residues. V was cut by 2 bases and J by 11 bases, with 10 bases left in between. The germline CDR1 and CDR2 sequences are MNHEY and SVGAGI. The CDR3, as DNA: TGTGCCAGCAGTTACACCGGGATCACACCCCTCCACTTT. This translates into CASSYTGITPLHF.

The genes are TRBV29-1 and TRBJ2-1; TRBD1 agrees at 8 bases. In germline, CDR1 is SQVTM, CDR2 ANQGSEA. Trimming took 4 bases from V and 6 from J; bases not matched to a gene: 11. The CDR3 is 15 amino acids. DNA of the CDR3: TGCAGCGTTGCCCCCCGGGACAGGTTCAGCAATGAGCAGTTCTTC. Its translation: CSVAPRDRFSNEQFF.

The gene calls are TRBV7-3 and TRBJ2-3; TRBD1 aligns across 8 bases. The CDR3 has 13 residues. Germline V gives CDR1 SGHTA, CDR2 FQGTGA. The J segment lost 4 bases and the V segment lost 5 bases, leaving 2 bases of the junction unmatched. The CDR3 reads CASSTGGPDTQYF. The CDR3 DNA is TGTGCCAGCAGCACAGGGGGGCCAGATACGCAGTATTTT.

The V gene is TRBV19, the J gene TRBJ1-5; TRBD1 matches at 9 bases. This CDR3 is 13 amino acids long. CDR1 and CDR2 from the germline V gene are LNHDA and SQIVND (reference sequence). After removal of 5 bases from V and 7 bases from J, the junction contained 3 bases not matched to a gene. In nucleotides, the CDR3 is TGTGCCAGTAGTGAGGACAGGGGACAGCCCCAGCATTTT. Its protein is CASSEDRGQPQHF.

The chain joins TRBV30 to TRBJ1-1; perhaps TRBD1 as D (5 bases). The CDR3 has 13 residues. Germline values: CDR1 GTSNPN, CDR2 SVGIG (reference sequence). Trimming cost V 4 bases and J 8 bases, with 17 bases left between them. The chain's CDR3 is CAWMWSGGREAFF. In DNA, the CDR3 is TGTGCCTGGATGTGGAGTGGGGGGAGGGAAGCTTTCTTT.

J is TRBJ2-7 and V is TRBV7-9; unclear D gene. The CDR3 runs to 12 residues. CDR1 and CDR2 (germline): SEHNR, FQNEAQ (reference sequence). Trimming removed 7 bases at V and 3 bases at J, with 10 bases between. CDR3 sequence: CASTMNNYEQYF. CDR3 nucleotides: TGTGCCAGCACCATGAACAACTACGAGCAGTACTTC. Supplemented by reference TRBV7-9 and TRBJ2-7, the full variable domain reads DTGVSQNPRHKITKRGQNVTFRCDPISEHNRLYWYRQTLGQGPEFLTYFQNEAQLEKSRLLSDRFSAERPKGSFSTLEIQRTEQGDSAMYLCASTMNNYEQYFGPGTRLTVT.

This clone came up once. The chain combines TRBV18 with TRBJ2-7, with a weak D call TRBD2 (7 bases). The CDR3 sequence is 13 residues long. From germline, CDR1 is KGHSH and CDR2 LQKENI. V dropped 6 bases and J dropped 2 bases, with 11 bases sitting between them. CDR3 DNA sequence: TGTGCCAGCTCGCGGGGGCCTACCTACGAGCAGTACTTC. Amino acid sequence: CASSRGPTYEQYF.

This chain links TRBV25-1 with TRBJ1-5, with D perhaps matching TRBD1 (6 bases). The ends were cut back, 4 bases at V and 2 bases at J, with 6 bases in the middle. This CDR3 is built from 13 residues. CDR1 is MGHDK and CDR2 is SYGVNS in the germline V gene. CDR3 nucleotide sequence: TGTGCCAGCAGTGGGACAGGCAATCAGCCCCAGCATTTT. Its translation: CASSGTGNQPQHF.

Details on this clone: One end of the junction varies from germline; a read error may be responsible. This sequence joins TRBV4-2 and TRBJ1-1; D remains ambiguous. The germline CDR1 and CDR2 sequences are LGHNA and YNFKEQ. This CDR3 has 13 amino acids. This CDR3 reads CASNQGGPNEAFF. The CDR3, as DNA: TGTGCCAGCAACCAAGGTGGTCCCAATGAGGCTTTCTTT.

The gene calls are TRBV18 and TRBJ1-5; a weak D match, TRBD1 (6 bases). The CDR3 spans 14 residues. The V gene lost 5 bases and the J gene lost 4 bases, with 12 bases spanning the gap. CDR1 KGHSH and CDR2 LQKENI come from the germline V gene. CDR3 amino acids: CASSGPDRNQPQHF. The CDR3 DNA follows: TGTGCCAGCTCAGGACCGGACAGAAATCAGCCCCAGCATTTT.

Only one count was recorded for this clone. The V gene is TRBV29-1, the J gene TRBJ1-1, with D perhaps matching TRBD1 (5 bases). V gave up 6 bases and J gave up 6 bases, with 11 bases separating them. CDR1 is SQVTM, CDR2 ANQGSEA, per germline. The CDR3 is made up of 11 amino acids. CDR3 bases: TGCAGCGTCTGGGGGGGAGCTGAAGCTTTCTTT. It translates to CSVWGGAEAFF.